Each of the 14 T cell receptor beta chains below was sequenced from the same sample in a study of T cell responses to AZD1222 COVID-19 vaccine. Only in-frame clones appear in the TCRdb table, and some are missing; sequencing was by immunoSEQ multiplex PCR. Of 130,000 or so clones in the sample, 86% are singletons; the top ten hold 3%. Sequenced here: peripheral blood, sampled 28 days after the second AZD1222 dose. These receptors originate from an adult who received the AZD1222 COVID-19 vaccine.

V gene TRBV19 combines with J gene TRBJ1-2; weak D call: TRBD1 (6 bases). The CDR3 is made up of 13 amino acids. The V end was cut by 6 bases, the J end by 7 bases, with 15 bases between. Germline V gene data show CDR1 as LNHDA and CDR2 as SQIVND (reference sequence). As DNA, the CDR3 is TGTGCCAGTAGGGTTTCTTGGGGGCTTGGCTACACCTTC. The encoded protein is CASRVSWGLGYTF.

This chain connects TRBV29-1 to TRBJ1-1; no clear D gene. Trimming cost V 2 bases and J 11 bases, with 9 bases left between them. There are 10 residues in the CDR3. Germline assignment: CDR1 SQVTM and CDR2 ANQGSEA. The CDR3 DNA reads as TGCAGCGTTGAACAGTGGAGGGCTTTCTTT. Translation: CSVEQWRAFF.

This CDR3 reads CASSIEHTQYF. For the CDR3, the DNA is TGTGCCAGTAGTATAGAACATACGCAGTATTTT. The V and J genes are TRBV19 and TRBJ2-3; D call uncertain. The CDR3 loop spans 11 amino acids. Germline assignment: CDR1 LNHDA and CDR2 SQIVND (reference sequence). V dropped 0 bases and J dropped 7 bases, with 2 bases sitting between them.

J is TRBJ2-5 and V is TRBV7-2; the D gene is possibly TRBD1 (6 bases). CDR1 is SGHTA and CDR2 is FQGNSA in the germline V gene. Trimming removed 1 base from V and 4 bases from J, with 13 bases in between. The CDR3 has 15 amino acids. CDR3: CASSLDPGVGETQYF. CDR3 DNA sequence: TGTGCCAGCAGCTTAGATCCAGGGGTCGGAGAGACCCAGTACTTC.

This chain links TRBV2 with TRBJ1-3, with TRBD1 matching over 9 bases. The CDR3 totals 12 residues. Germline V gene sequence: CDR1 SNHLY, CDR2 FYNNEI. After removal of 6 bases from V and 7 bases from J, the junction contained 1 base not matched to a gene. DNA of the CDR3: TGTGCCAGCAGCGGACAGGGGAACACCATATATTTT. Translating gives CASSGQGNTIYF. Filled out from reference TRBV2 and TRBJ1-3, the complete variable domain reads EPEVTQTPSHQVTQMGQEVILRCVPISNHLYFYWYRQILGQKVEFLVSFYNNEISEKSEIFDDQFSVERPDGSNFTLKIRSTKLEDSAMYFCASSGQGNTIYFGEGSWLTVV.

The CDR3 reads CASTPGDRYNSPLHF. DNA for the CDR3: TGTGCCAGCACCCCTGGGGACAGGTATAATTCACCCCTCCACTTT. This chain joins TRBV28 and TRBJ1-6, with 8 bases matching TRBD1. The CDR3 is 15 amino acids. The V segment lost 7 bases and the J segment 4 bases; nucleotides outside the gene matches: 6. CDR1 MDHEN and CDR2 SYDVKM come from the germline V gene.

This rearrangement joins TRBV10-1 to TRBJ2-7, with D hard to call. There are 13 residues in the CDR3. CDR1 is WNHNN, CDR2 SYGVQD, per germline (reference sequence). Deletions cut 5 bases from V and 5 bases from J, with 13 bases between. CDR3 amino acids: CASSKGPDHEQYF. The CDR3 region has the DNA TGCGCCAGCAGTAAGGGCCCAGACCACGAGCAGTACTTC.

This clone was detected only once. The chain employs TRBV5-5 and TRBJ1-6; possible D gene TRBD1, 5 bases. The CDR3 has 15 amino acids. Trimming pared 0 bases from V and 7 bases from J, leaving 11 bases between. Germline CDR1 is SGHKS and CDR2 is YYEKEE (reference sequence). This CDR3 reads CASSLGQGFNSPLHF. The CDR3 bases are TGTGCCAGCAGCTTGGGTCAGGGCTTCAATTCACCCCTCCACTTT.

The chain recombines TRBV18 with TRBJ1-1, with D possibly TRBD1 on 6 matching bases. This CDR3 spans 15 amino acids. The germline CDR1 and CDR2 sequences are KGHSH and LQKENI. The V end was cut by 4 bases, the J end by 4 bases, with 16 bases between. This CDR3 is CASSREQGKGTEAFF. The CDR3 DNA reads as TGTGCCAGCTCACGGGAACAGGGTAAGGGCACTGAAGCTTTCTTT.

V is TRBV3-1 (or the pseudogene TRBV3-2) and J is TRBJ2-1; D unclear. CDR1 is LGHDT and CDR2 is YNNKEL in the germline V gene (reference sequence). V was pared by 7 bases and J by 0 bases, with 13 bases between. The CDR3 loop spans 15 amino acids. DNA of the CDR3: TGTGCCAGCACCCCGGGCCCTAGCTCCTACAATGAGCAGTTCTTC. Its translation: CASTPGPSSYNEQFF.

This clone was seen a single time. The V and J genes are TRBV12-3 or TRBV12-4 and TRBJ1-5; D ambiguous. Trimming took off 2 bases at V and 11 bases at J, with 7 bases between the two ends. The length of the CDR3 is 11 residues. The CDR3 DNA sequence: TGTGCCAGCAGTTTACAGTACTCCCAGCATTTT. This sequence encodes CASSLQYSQHF.

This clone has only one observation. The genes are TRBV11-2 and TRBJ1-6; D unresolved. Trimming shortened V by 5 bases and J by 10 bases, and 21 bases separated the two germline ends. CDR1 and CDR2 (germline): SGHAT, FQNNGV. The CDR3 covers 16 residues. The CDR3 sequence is CASSPPNRSGGSPLHF. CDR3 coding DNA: TGTGCCAGCAGCCCGCCTAACAGATCCGGTGGGTCACCCCTCCACTTT.

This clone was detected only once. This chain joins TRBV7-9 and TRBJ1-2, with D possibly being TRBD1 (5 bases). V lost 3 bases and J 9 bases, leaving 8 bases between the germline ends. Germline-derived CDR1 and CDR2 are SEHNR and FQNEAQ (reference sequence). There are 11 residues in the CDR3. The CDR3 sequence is CASSLGGSYTF. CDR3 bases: TGTGCCAGCAGCTTGGGGGGGAGCTACACCTTC.

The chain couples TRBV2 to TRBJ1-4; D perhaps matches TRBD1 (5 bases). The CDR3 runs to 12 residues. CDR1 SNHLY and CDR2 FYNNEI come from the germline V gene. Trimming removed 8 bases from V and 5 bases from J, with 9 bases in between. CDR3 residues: CASEGQNEKLFF. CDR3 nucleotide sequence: TGTGCCAGCGAGGGGCAAAATGAAAAACTGTTTTTT.